This T cell receptor beta chain was captured in a study of beta chain features in type 1 diabetes. Investigators reverse transcribed all isolated RNA, so they sequenced expressed TCRB transcripts. Repertoires were generated with immunoSEQ multiplex PCR, while TCRdb's copy carries only in-frame clones and drops some. The table records 300,000 to 400,000 clones, approximately 10% of them present only once. There are 14 residues in the CDR3. V dropped 5 bases and J dropped 0 bases, with 10 bases sitting between them. CDR1 and CDR2 (germline): SGHTA, FQGNSA. As for this clone: The antigen is undetermined.

Findings and caveats of the study: All four CD4+ subsets of Type 1 diabetes patients contained TCRB CDR3s that were moderately but significantly shorter.

The source of this sequence is a woman in her 30s in good health. This rearrangement joins TRBV7-2 to TRBJ1-1; no clear D gene. The sequencing input was naive CD4+ T cells from blood. The CDR3 loop reads CASSRGRLNTEAFF. CDR3 in DNA: TGTGCCAGCAGCCGAGGCCGGTTGAACACTGAAGCTTTCTTT.